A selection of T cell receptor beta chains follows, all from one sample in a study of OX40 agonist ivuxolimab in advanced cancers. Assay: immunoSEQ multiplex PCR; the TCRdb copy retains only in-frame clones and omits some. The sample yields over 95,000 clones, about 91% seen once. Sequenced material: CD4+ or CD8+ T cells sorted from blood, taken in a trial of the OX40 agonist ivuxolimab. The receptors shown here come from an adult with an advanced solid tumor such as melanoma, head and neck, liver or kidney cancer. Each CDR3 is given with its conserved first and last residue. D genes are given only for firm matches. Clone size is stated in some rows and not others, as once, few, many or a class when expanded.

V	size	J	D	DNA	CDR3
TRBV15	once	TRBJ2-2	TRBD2	TGTGCCACCAGCATATTTAGCGGGACCGGGGAGCTGTTTTTT	CATSIFSGTGELFF
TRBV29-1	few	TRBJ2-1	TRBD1	TGCAGCCTTGACAGGGGCACCTACAATGAGCAGTTCTTC	CSLDRGTYNEQFF
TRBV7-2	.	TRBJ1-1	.	TGTGCCAGCAGCTTATCTCCAGGGGCCACTGAAGCTTTCTTT	CASSLSPGATEAFF
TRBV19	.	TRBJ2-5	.	TGTGCCAGCCAAGAAACGGAGGGCAGGTTTGAGGCCCAGTACTTC	CASQETEGRFEAQYF
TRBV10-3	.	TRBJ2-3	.	TGTGCCATCAGTGTTTCCGGGACAAGCACAGATACGCAGTATTTT	CAISVSGTSTDTQYF
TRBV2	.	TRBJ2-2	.	TGTGCCAGCAGCTTTGACAGAACCACCGGGGAGCTGTTTTTT	CASSFDRTTGELFF
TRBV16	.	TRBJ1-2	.	TGTGCCAGCGCAGTTTCAGGGGTTGGAGGCTACACCTTC	CASAVSGVGGYTF
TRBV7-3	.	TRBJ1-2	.	TGTGCCAGCAGCTTAGAGGGGTTCGGCTACACCTTC	CASSLEGFGYTF
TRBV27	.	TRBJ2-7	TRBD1	TGTGCCAGCAGTGTACCGGGACAGGGGACCGAGCAGTACTTC	CASSVPGQGTEQYF
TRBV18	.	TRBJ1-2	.	TGTGCCAGCTCACCGACCGCCCGGACAGCGCCAGGTGATGGCTACACCTTC	CASSPTARTAPGDGYTF
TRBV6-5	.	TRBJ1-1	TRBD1	TGTGCCAGCAGGGGACCCGACAGGGTCAACACTGAAGCTTTCTTT	CASRGPDRVNTEAFF
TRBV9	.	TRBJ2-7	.	TGTGCCAGCAGGGCAGGGGACGGACCCTACGAGCAGTACTTC	CASRAGDGPYEQYF
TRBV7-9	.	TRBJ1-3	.	TGTGCCAGCAGCTTAGTTAGCTCTGGAAACACCATATATTTT	CASSLVSSGNTIYF
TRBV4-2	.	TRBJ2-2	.	TGTGCCAGCAGCCAAGTAACGGGCGGAGGGGGAGCCGGGGAGCTGTTTTTT	CASSQVTGGGGAGELFF
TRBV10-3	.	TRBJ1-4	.	TGTGCCATCAGTGAGTACCGGACAGCAAAACTGTTTTTT	CAISEYRTAKLFF
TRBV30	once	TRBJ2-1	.	TGTGCCTGGAGTGAAGGGTTAGGTGAGCAGTTCTTC	CAWSEGLGEQFF
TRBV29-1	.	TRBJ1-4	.	TGCAGCGTTGGCGCCGGGACAACTAATGAAAAACTGTTTTTT	CSVGAGTTNEKLFF
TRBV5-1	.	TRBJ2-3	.	TGCGCCAGCAGCTTGCCAGGGAGCACAGATACGCAGTATTTT	CASSLPGSTDTQYF
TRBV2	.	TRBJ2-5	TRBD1	TGTGCCAGCAGGCGGAGGAGACAGGGTGAAGAGACCCAGTACTTC	CASRRRRQGEETQYF
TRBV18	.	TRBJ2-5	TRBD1	TGTGCCAGCTCACTCACAGGGGTGGAGGAGACCCAGTACTTC	CASSLTGVEETQYF
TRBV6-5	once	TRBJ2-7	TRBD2	TGTGCCAGCAGCCCTTCTAGCGGCGGACCCCACGAGCAGTACTTC	CASSPSSGGPHEQYF
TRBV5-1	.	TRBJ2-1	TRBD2	TGCGCCAGCAGCCTCGGACTAGCCATCAATGAGCAGTTCTTC	CASSLGLAINEQFF
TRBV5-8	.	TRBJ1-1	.	TGTGCCAGCAGCTTCTACAGGAGGAACACTGAAGCTTTCTTT	CASSFYRRNTEAFF
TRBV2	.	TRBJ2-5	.	TGTGCCAGCAGTGACAAGGATAACACGGAGACCCAGTACTTC	CASSDKDNTETQYF